This TCR beta chain was recorded in a study of technical replicates of blood from a few donors. CDR3 length: 14 residues. Between the trimmed V and J ends, which lost 0 bases and 2 bases, there was a span of 6 bases. Germline CDR1 and CDR2: SGHRS and YFSETQ. This table comes from immunoSEQ multiplex PCR, and its TCRdb copy is limited to in-frame clones, with some not included. The sample contains more than 90,000 clones, almost 97% of which appear only once. This chain joins TRBV5-1 and TRBJ1-5; TRBD1 might be the D (5 bases). The sequence was collected from a human donor in good health. Sequenced input: T cells isolated from PBMCs. The CDR3, as DNA: TGCGCCAGCAGCTTGGAACAGGGCAATCAGCCCCAGCATTTT. Its protein is CASSLEQGNQPQHF.